This TCR beta chain was identified in a study of shared clonotypes between healthy human individuals. Deletions cut 1 base from V and 1 base from J, with 10 bases between. CDR1 is MGHDK and CDR2 is SYGVNS in the germline V gene. The CDR3 covers 15 residues. Researchers ran the assay at a deep level. The genomic DNA of each subset was split evenly across several immunoSEQ plates. Replicate PCRs for unsorted PBMC used about 0.3 ug DNA (approximately 31,000 T cell genomes). Here immunoSEQ multiplex PCR was the method, and the copy in TCRdb shows in-frame clones only, minus some. The sample yields about 500,000 clones, 60% to 80% seen once. Concerning this clone: The target antigen is unknown.

Study conclusions and caveats: Enrolling few donors narrowed the genetic and exposure-history diversity that was represented.

The sequenced material came from PBMCs. The V and J genes are TRBV25-1 and TRBJ1-1; weak D call: TRBD1 (5 bases). This clonotype was sampled from a woman aged 40 to 50 in good health. Some clones in this sample may be carry-over from other donors' samples. The CDR3 DNA is TGTGCCAGCAGTGAATTGGGGCGCGGGAACACTGAAGCTTTCTTT. It codes for CASSELGRGNTEAFF.